Listed below are T cell receptor beta chains from one sample, sequenced in a study of blood T cell repertoires in COVID-19. Using immunoSEQ multiplex PCR, the repertoire was profiled, and TCRdb retains in-frame clones only, with some absent. In the table there are about 42,000 clones, more than 70% of which are singletons. The sample was peripheral blood. These receptors all come from a human donor in a cohort sampled during active COVID-19. Both conserved end residues are part of each CDR3. A D gene is named only where the DNA matches it firmly. The listing skips clone size in some rows; elsewhere it reads once, few, many or a size class.

TRBJ2-3 | TRBV10-3 | - | - | CATGDPGKDTDTQYF | TGTGCCACCGGGGATCCCGGTAAGGACACAGATACGCAGTATTTT
TRBJ2-7 | TRBV4-2 | - | - | CASSQDLQGLYEQYF | TGTGCCAGCAGCCAAGATTTGCAGGGTTTATACGAGCAGTACTTC
TRBJ1-4 | TRBV3-1/TRBV3-2 | once | - | CASRSAGGVSEKLFF | TGTGCCAGCAGATCCGCGGGGGGGGTGTCTGAAAAACTGTTTTTT
TRBJ1-1 | TRBV7-2 | - | TRBD1 | CASSSQGWTEAFF | TGTGCCAGCAGTTCACAGGGGTGGACTGAAGCTTTCTTT
TRBJ1-6 | TRBV4-1 | - | TRBD1 | CASSQVDREYSPLHF | TGCGCCAGCAGCCAAGTGGACAGGGAGTATTCACCCCTCCACTTT
TRBJ2-3 | TRBV19 | - | - | CASRQVPGDTQYF | TGTGCCAGTCGACAGGTCCCGGGAGATACGCAGTATTTT
TRBJ2-1 | TRBV7-3 | - | - | CASSSRESEQFF | TGTGCCAGCAGCTCGAGAGAAAGCGAGCAGTTCTTC
TRBJ2-1 | TRBV9 | - | TRBD1 | CASSVSTGSYNEQFF | TGTGCCAGCAGCGTATCGACAGGGTCCTACAATGAGCAGTTCTTC
TRBJ2-1 | TRBV10-3 | - | TRBD2 | CAISELRGASYNEQFF | TGTGCCATCAGTGAACTGCGGGGGGCGTCCTACAATGAGCAGTTCTTC
TRBJ1-4 | TRBV30 | - | - | CAWSSWEKLFF | TGTGCCTGGAGTAGCTGGGAAAAACTGTTTTTT
TRBJ1-3 | TRBV28 | - | - | CASSLAGVNTIYF | TGTGCCAGCAGTTTAGCGGGGGTAAACACCATATATTTT